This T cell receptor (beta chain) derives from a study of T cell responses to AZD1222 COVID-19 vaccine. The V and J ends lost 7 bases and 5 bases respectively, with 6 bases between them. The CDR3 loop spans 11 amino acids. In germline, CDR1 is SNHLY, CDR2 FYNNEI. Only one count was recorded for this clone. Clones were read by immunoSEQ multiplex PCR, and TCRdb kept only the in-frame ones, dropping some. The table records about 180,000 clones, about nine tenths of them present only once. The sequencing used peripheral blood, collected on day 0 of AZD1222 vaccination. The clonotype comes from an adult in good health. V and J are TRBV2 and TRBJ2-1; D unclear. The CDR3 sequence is CASKVDNEQFF. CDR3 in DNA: TGTGCCAGCAAGGTCGACAATGAGCAGTTCTTC.